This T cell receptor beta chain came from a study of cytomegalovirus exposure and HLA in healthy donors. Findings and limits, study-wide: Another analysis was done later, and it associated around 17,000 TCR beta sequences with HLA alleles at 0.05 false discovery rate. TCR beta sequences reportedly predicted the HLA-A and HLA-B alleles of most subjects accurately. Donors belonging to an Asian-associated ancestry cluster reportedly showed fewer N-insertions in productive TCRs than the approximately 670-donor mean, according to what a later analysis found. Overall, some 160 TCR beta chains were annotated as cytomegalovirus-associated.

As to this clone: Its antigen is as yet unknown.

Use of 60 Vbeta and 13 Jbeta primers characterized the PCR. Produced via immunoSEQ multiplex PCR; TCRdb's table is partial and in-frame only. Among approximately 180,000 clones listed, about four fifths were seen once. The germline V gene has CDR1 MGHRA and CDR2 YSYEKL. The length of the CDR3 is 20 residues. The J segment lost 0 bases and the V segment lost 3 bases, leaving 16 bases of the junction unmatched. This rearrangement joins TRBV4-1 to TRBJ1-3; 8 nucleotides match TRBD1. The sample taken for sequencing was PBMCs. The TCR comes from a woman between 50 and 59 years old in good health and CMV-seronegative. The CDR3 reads CASSHPRQGTFYSSGNTIYF. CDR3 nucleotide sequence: TGCGCCAGCAGCCATCCGAGACAGGGGACCTTCTATTCCTCTGGAAACACCATATATTTT.